This T cell receptor (beta chain) stems from a study of T cell responses to AZD1222 COVID-19 vaccine. Across the whole study: Analysis merged second doses at about 4 or about 12 weeks. Findings and limits, study-wide: The reported proportion of spike-specific TCRs targeting unmutated variant regions was nearly half. Repertoire sampling was restricted to post-peak T cell response timepoints.

Profiled with immunoSEQ multiplex PCR; TCRdb holds only in-frame clones, not every one. Here the sample spans roughly 65,000 clones, about 80% being singletons. In its sample, this clone was seen a few times. Its antigen is as yet unknown. CDR3 length equals 10 residues. The germline gives CDR1 MDHEN, CDR2 SYDVKM. Trimming took 6 bases from V and 7 from J, leaving 6 bases between them. The TCR was taken from an adult in good health. The V and J genes are TRBV28 and TRBJ1-1; D call uncertain. The sample here was peripheral blood, taken on day 0 of AZD1222 vaccination. The CDR3 spells CASRQFEAFF. The CDR3 nucleotides read TGTGCCAGCAGGCAGTTTGAAGCTTTCTTT.